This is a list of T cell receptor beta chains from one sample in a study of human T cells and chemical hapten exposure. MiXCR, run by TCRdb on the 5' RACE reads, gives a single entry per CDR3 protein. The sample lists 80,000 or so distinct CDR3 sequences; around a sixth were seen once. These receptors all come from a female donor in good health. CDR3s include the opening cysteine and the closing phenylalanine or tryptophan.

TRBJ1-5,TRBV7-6,CASSLGDRASNQPQHF
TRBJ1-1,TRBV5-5,CASSLEQGVMVEAFF
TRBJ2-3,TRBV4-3,CASSQDQSADTQYF
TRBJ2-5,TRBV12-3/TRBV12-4,CASSLADTTQETQYF
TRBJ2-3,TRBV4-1,CASSQEASGGTDTQYF
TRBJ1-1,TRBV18,CASSPNSNPSGPEAFF
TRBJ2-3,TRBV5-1,CASVAGGRASTDTQYF
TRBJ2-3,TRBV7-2,CASSLGSGGAGDTQYF
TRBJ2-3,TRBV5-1,CASSFRPGLAGADTQYF
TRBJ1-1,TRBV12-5,CASGTHGNTEAFF
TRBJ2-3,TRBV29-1,CSVLHRGADTQYF
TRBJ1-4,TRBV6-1,CASSYGRPGANEKLFF
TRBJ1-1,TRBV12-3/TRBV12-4,CASSLSDRAAFF
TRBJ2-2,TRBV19,CASSITGLPNTGELFF
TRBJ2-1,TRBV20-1,CSARPLAGGLNEQFF
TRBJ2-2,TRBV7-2,CASSLKGLAGFANTGELFF
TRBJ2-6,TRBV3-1,CASSHGSSGANVLTF
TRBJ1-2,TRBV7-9,CASSLSPAQTYGYTF
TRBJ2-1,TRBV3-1,CASSHQGRSDEQFF
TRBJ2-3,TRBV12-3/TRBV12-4,CASTFYGTTQYF
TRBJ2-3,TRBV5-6,CASSFWGDTDTQYF
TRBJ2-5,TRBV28,CASSFAGLAEETQYF
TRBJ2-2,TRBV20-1,CSAGNSLGAGELFF
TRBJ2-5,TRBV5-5,CASSLGLVVRQETQYF
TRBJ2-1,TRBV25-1,CASSPTFGRGARNEQFF
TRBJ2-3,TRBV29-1,CSVDPPSGSRDTQYF